One sample yielded the 23 T cell receptor beta chains listed below, sequenced in a study of vaccination and CD4 T cells after COVID-19. These receptors' antigens are unknown. The Oncomine TCR Beta short-read assay sequenced DNA from cultured CD4+ T cells. TCRdb redid the calling of the PCR reads with MiXCR, one entry per CDR3 protein. The sample has around 13,000 distinct CDR3 sequences, less than 70% seen once. Treatment described: approximately nine-day PBMC culture with coronavirus spike peptide pools or control peptides (ViraFEST assay). Input material: CD4+ T cells from blood, cultured in vitro. The origin of the receptors is a human donor who had recovered from COVID-19.

V gene TRBV19 combines with J gene TRBJ2-3, with 13 positions matching TRBD2. This CDR3 region has 15 residues. Germline V gives CDR1 LNHDA, CDR2 SQIVND (reference sequence). J gave up 4 bases and V 9 bases, and 7 bases lay outside the gene matches. CDR3 sequence: CASKRTSGSADTQYF. As DNA, the CDR3 is TGTGCCAGCAAAAGGACTAGCGGGAGTGCAGATACGCAGTATTTT. The full variable domain, with the rest looked up from reference TRBV19 and TRBJ2-3, is DGGITQSPKYLFRKEGQNVTLSCEQNLNHDAMYWYRQDPGQGLRLIYYSQIVNDFQKGDIAEGYSVSREKKESFPLTVTSAQKNPTAFYLCASKRTSGSADTQYFGPGTRLTVL.

A remark on this clonotype: Germline is not matched at one junction end, which may reflect a read error. V and J are TRBV27 and TRBJ1-1; no clear D. Germline V gives CDR1 MNHEY, CDR2 SMNVEV (reference sequence). The length of the CDR3 is 13 residues. The CDR3 loop reads CASSLGLNSEAFF. CDR3 sequence (DNA): TGTGCCAGCAGTTTAGGACTGAACTCTGAAGCTTTCTTT.

This clonotype turned up a few times. The chain links TRBV6-4 to TRBJ2-2; no clear D gene. Germline values: CDR1 MRHNA, CDR2 SNTAGT. The CDR3 sequence is 16 residues long. With 2 bases removed from V and 1 base from J, the gap between germline ends came to 11 bases. CDR3 coding DNA: TGTGCCAGCAGTGACGGATGGAGCAAGAACACCGGGGAGCTGTTTTTT. Translating gives CASSDGWSKNTGELFF.

V gene TRBV20-1 combines with J gene TRBJ2-2; 10 bases fit TRBD1. Trimming at V came to 1 base and at J to 4 bases, leaving 12 bases not matched to a gene. This CDR3 contains 18 residues. CDR1 and CDR2 (germline): DFQATT, SNEGSKA (reference sequence). CDR3: CSARGPLTGQGTTGELFF. The CDR3 DNA reads as TGCAGTGCTAGAGGCCCATTAACGGGACAGGGGACCACCGGGGAGCTGTTTTTT.

The chain uses TRBV6-5 and TRBJ2-3, with D tentatively TRBD1 (7 bases). CDR1 is MNHEY and CDR2 is SVGAGI in the germline V gene. The V end was cut by 3 bases, the J end by 4 bases, with 17 bases between. The CDR3 sequence is 16 residues long. The CDR3: CASSYVAGGGADTQYF. The CDR3 DNA follows: TGTGCCAGCAGTTATGTAGCAGGAGGGGGCGCAGATACGCAGTATTTT.

This sequence joins TRBV6-4 and TRBJ2-1, with 11 bases aligning to TRBD2. Germline CDR1 reads MRHNA; CDR2 reads SNTAGT. The length of the CDR3 is 16 residues. V was pared by 5 bases and J by 0 bases, with 3 bases of the junction left unmatched. The CDR3 protein is CASSRLAGSSYNEQFF. CDR3 sequence (DNA): TGTGCCAGCAGTCGACTAGCGGGAAGCTCCTACAATGAGCAGTTCTTC.

This clonotype was detected a few times. The chain employs TRBV21-1 and TRBJ1-2; the D call in the table, TRBD1, was not verified against the DNA. TRBV21-1 is noted as a pseudogene. The CDR3 totals 17 residues. The CDR3 is CASSSKTGTPANYGYTF. CDR3 bases: TGTGCCAGCAGCAGTAAAACCGGGACACCTGCTAACTATGGCTACACCTTC.

The chain has TRBV18 and TRBJ1-2; 9 nucleotides match TRBD1. CDR3 size: 15 residues. Trimming at V came to 1 base and at J to 7 bases, leaving 7 bases not matched to a gene. Per germline, CDR1 KGHSH and CDR2 LQKENI. The CDR3 nucleotides are TGTGCCAGCTCACCACGGACAGGGGTCGTCGCTGGCTACACCTTC. It specifies CASSPRTGVVAGYTF.

The gene calls are TRBV4-1 and TRBJ2-2, with a possible D match to TRBD1 (5 bases). This CDR3 is built from 16 residues. Germline V CDR1 and CDR2: MGHRA, YSYEKL. Between the trimmed V and J ends, which lost 7 bases and 3 bases, there was a span of 18 bases. CDR3 coding DNA: TGCGCCAGCAACAAGAAGCAAGGGGCACACACCGGGGAGCTGTTTTTT. Translating gives CASNKKQGAHTGELFF.

The CDR3 bases are TGTGCCAGCGGGGGGACAGGGGGTCCTATTAGCAATCAGCCCCAGCATTTT. Its translation is CASGGTGGPISNQPQHF. This rearrangement joins TRBV2 to TRBJ1-5, with 11 bases lining up with TRBD1. Germline-derived CDR1 and CDR2 are SNHLY and FYNNEI. V was pared by 8 bases and J by 0 bases, with 9 bases of the junction left unmatched. This CDR3 comprises 17 residues.

This chain connects TRBV20-1 to TRBJ1-2; no clear D. The CDR3 extends over 10 amino acids. The germline V and J ends were trimmed by 6 bases and 6 bases, with 8 bases remaining between them. Germline-derived CDR1 and CDR2 are DFQATT and SNEGSKA (reference sequence). CDR3 amino acids: CSALRHGYTF. The CDR3, as DNA: TGCAGTGCCTTGCGGCATGGCTACACCTTC.

This clonotype was counted only a few times. The rearrangement links TRBV20-1 to TRBJ1-3; D not certain. Deletions cut 0 bases from V and 2 bases from J, with 11 bases between. The germline CDR1 and CDR2 sequences are DFQATT and SNEGSKA (reference sequence). This CDR3 is built from 15 residues. The CDR3 DNA reads as TGCAGTGCTAGAGAGAGGACTCACGCTGGAAACACCATATATTTT. Protein sequence: CSARERTHAGNTIYF.

This chain joins TRBV15 and TRBJ2-7; 9 nucleotides align to TRBD1. The V and J ends lost 0 bases and 5 bases, in that order; junction bases with no gene match: 5. The CDR3 spans 15 residues. Looked up from germline, CDR1 is LNHNV and CDR2 is YYDKDF (reference sequence). CDR3 sequence: CATSRDRTGADEQYF. Written as DNA, the CDR3 is TGTGCCACCAGCAGAGACCGGACAGGGGCAGACGAGCAGTACTTC.

The chain couples TRBV10-2 to TRBJ2-7; weak D call: TRBD2 (6 bases). This CDR3 has 13 amino acids. The germline gives CDR1 WSHSY, CDR2 SAAADI. The V end lost 3 bases, the J end lost 7 bases, and 13 bases lay between the germline ends. The CDR3 is CASSDPGAREQYF. DNA of the CDR3: TGCGCCAGCAGTGACCCGGGAGCAAGGGAGCAGTACTTC.

This clonotype was detected a few times. The chain couples TRBV20-1 to TRBJ2-3; D unclear. Per the germline V gene, CDR1 is DFQATT and CDR2 is SNEGSKA (reference sequence). Trimming shortened V by 3 bases and J by 10 bases, and 5 bases separated the two germline ends. The CDR3 covers 9 residues. In DNA, the CDR3 is TGCAGTGCTAGCATTCCGCAGTATTTT. This sequence encodes CSASIPQYF.

This clonotype turned up a few times. This chain connects TRBV2 to TRBJ2-5; D is undetermined. The V end lost 5 bases, the J end lost 5 bases, and 18 bases lay between the germline ends. Germline CDR1 reads SNHLY; CDR2 reads FYNNEI. The CDR3 sequence is 15 residues long. The CDR3 is CASSLTGPLGETQYF. Written as DNA, the CDR3 is TGTGCCAGCAGTCTCACCGGGCCCCTTGGGGAGACCCAGTACTTC.

This clonotype turned up a few times. This chain uses TRBV7-9 with TRBJ2-3; 7 bases fit TRBD2. Germline V gives CDR1 SEHNR, CDR2 FQNEAQ (reference sequence). The length of the CDR3 is 15 residues. V shed 5 bases and J 0 bases; nucleotides not matched to a gene: 5. The CDR3 sequence: CASSDGRRSTDTQYF. The CDR3 DNA is TGTGCCAGCAGCGACGGGAGGAGGAGCACAGATACGCAGTATTTT.

This clonotype was counted between two and nine times. CDR3 nucleotide sequence: TGTGCCAGCAGTGCATCGGAGGGTGGCACGCAGTATTTT. It yields the protein CASSASEGGTQYF. V and J are TRBV6-4 and TRBJ2-3; tentative D call: TRBD2 (6 bases). The CDR3 has 13 amino acids. Germline lookup yields CDR1 MRHNA and CDR2 SNTAGT. The V end was cut by 4 bases, the J end by 9 bases, with 14 bases between.

The chain links TRBV6-2 or TRBV6-3 to TRBJ2-3; 9 bases fit TRBD1. The germline V gene encodes CDR1 MNHEY and CDR2 SVGEGT. Germline trimming cut 4 bases from V and 1 base from J; bases unmatched to any gene: 3. The CDR3 has 15 amino acids. The chain's CDR3 is CASSSWTGGTDTQYF. CDR3 sequence (DNA): TGTGCCAGCAGTTCATGGACAGGGGGCACAGATACGCAGTATTTT.

The V gene is TRBV10-3, the J gene TRBJ2-3, with a tentative D call TRBD1 (6 bases). Germline V CDR1 and CDR2: ENHRY, SYGVKD. V was cut by 2 bases and J by 0 bases, with 9 bases left in between. The CDR3 has 15 amino acids. CDR3 nucleotides: TGTGCCATCAGTGAGGACAGGTCAAGCACAGATACGCAGTATTTT. Translating it yields CAISEDRSSTDTQYF.

This sequence joins TRBV27 and TRBJ2-6; TRBD1 might be the D (5 bases). Trimming took 3 bases from V and 1 from J, leaving 10 bases between them. Germline loops: CDR1 MNHEY, CDR2 SMNVEV (reference sequence). The CDR3 has 16 amino acids. CDR3 sequence: CASSFPRTSGANVLTF. Written as DNA, the CDR3 is TGTGCCAGCAGTTTTCCCAGGACATCTGGGGCCAACGTCCTGACTTTC. The variable domain in full, with the rest retrieved from reference TRBV27 and TRBJ2-6, is EAQVTQNPRYLITVTGKKLTVTCSQNMNHEYMSWYRQDPGLGLRQIYYSMNVEVTDKGDVPEGYKVSRKEKRNFPLILESPSPNQTSLYFCASSFPRTSGANVLTFGAGSRLTVL.

The chain links TRBV15 to TRBJ2-5; possible D gene TRBD2, 5 bases. V gave up 1 base and J gave up 3 bases, with 6 bases separating them. The CDR3 consists of 13 residues. CDR1 LNHNV and CDR2 YYDKDF come from the germline V gene (reference sequence). The CDR3 coding sequence is TGTGCCACCAGCAGAGTGCGGGAAGAGACCCAGTACTTC. Its translation is CATSRVREETQYF.

CDR3 sequence (DNA): TGTGCCAGCAGACCCGACCCTTACAGGAACACTGAAGCTTTCTTT. Translated, it gives CASRPDPYRNTEAFF. The V gene is TRBV7-3, the J gene TRBJ1-1; D not certain. Trimming stripped 6 bases from V and 1 base from J, with 15 bases between. There are 15 residues in the CDR3. The germline CDR1 and CDR2 sequences are SGHTA and FQGTGA.